What follows are 26 T cell receptor beta chains derived from one specimen sequenced in a study of CD8 T cells in ankylosing spondylitis (dated by TCRdb to the late 2010s). What the authors observed across the whole study: A TCR beta motif of roughly 8 highly homologous amino acid variants appeared characteristic of blood from ankylosing spondylitis patients.

No antigen has been identified for these receptors. Library preparation used 5' RACE. The sequencing machine was an Illumina HiSeq 2500. TCRdb redid the processing of the public reads, applying fastp at Q25 and MiXCR, and retained in-frame beta chains. Rows matching on CDR3 protein sequence are summarized as one entry with the most common DNA and genes. This sample holds around 450,000 distinct CDR3 sequences; more than 25% were observed only once. About 0.92% of the sample is in the top ten clones. The sequenced sample consisted of blood, either unsorted or a sorted T cell fraction (not recorded which). The source of these receptors is a male donor with ankylosing spondylitis.

The CDR3 loop is CASSLNGNEQFF. The CDR3 DNA follows: TGTGCCAGCAGCTTAAATGGAAATGAGCAGTTCTTC. The chain recombines TRBV7-9 with TRBJ2-1; D is uncertain. In germline, CDR1 is SEHNR, CDR2 FQNEAQ (reference sequence). CDR3 length: 12 amino acids. V lost 2 bases and J lost 7, with 6 bases in between.

Note on this clonotype: Without the conserved terminal phenylalanine or tryptophan, this CDR3 likely stems from a read error. The J gene is TRBJ2-7, the V gene TRBV20-1; D is ambiguous. V was trimmed by 2 bases and J by 3 bases, leaving 8 bases between them. CDR1 and CDR2 (germline): DFQATT, SNEGSKA (reference sequence). This CDR3 region has 12 residues. CDR3 sequence: CSARRADYEQYS. The CDR3 DNA is TGCAGTGCTAGAAGGGCAGACTACGAGCAGTACTCC.

This clonotype was detected only a few times. J is TRBJ1-1 and V is TRBV5-1; 8 bases fit TRBD1. V trimming: 2 bases; J trimming: 0 bases; junction bases outside the gene matches: 6. From germline, CDR1 is SGHRS and CDR2 YFSETQ. The CDR3 spans 16 residues. CDR3 protein: CASSLGQGQMNTEAFF. The CDR3 DNA sequence: TGCGCCAGCAGCTTAGGACAGGGCCAAATGAACACTGAAGCTTTCTTT.

This clonotype occurred a few times. The chain links TRBV6-1 to TRBJ1-2, with D maybe TRBD1 (5 bases). The CDR3 runs to 13 residues. The germline V gene encodes CDR1 MNHNS and CDR2 SASEGT. Trimming removed 7 bases at V and 2 bases at J, with 11 bases between. This CDR3 reads CASTPRGNYGYTF. CDR3 bases: TGTGCCAGCACCCCACGGGGGAACTATGGCTACACCTTC.

V and J are TRBV20-1 and TRBJ1-1; D is uncertain. This CDR3 has 13 residues. The germline CDR1 and CDR2 sequences are DFQATT and SNEGSKA (reference sequence). The ends were cut back, 0 bases at V and 6 bases at J, with 11 bases in the middle. CDR3 sequence (DNA): TGCAGTGCTAGAGATCGACGTTTCGCTGAAGCTTTCTTT. Translating gives CSARDRRFAEAFF.

The chain has TRBV10-3 and TRBJ1-1; D ambiguous. CDR1 and CDR2 (germline): ENHRY, SYGVKD. This CDR3 spans 14 amino acids. The V gene lost 7 bases and the J gene lost 5 bases, with 17 bases spanning the gap. The CDR3 sequence is CAITTNLAGTEAFF. The CDR3, as DNA: TGTGCCATCACTACAAATTTGGCCGGGACTGAAGCTTTCTTT.

The CDR3 coding sequence is TGCGCCAGCAGCTTGGATACGGACGGGGTAGCTTTCTTT. Translating it yields CASSLDTDGVAFF. This sequence joins TRBV5-1 and TRBJ1-1; D call uncertain. The CDR3 has 13 residues. The germline V gene has CDR1 SGHRS and CDR2 YFSETQ. Trimming shortened V by 0 bases and J by 10 bases, and 13 bases separated the two germline ends.

This sequence joins TRBV3-1 and TRBJ2-5; D remains ambiguous. Germline V gene sequence: CDR1 LGHDT, CDR2 YNNKEL (reference sequence). The CDR3 totals 14 residues. V lost 3 bases, J lost 2 bases, and 10 bases lay in between. CDR3 in DNA: TGTGCCAGCAGCCATGGGCGGAGTCAAGAGACCCAGTACTTC. Translating it yields CASSHGRSQETQYF.

The chain joins TRBV7-2 to TRBJ2-7; possible D gene TRBD2, 5 bases. Germline loops: CDR1 SGHTA, CDR2 FQGNSA. V was trimmed by 1 base and J by 4 bases, leaving 11 bases between them. The CDR3 totals 14 residues. CDR3 amino acids: CASSLEASRYEQYV. CDR3 coding DNA: TGTGCCAGCAGCTTAGAGGCTAGCAGGTACGAGCAGTACGTC.

The rearrangement joins TRBV7-2 to TRBJ1-2, with 12 bases that match TRBD1. The V gene end was trimmed by 6 bases and the J gene end by 7 bases; junction bases not matched to a gene: 3. This CDR3 has 13 residues. The germline CDR1 and CDR2 sequences are SGHTA and FQGNSA. CDR3 sequence (DNA): TGTGCCAGCAGGGGACAGGGGGCCGGTGGCTACACCTTC. Its protein is CASRGQGAGGYTF.

This clonotype came up a few times. The V call is TRBV18, the J call TRBJ1-1, with 8 bases that match TRBD1. CDR3 size: 12 residues. Trimming took 5 bases from V and 10 from J; bases not matched to a gene: 6. The germline gives CDR1 KGHSH, CDR2 LQKENI. The CDR3 sequence: CASSAPDRVAFF. CDR3 in DNA: TGTGCCAGCTCAGCGCCGGACAGGGTAGCTTTCTTT.

The chain links TRBV3-1 to TRBJ2-5; the match to TRBD2 covers 8 bases. CDR1 is LGHDT and CDR2 is YNNKEL in the germline V gene (reference sequence). V dropped 5 bases and J dropped 0; count of bases not matched to a gene: 14. The CDR3 is made up of 18 amino acids. This CDR3 reads CASSGAEEEREYQETQYF. The DNA of the CDR3 is TGTGCCAGCAGCGGGGCGGAGGAGGAGCGGGAGTACCAAGAGACCCAGTACTTC.

The chain recombines TRBV3-1 with TRBJ2-7; the D gene is possibly TRBD2 (6 bases). V gave up 1 base and J gave up 5 bases, with 15 bases separating them. Germline CDR1 LGHDT, CDR2 YNNKEL (reference sequence). The CDR3 has 15 amino acids. Here the CDR3 reads CASSQAVSGLHEQYF. The CDR3 DNA reads as TGTGCCAGCAGCCAAGCTGTTAGCGGTCTCCACGAGCAGTACTTC.

This clonotype was recorded a few times. This chain uses TRBV6-1 with TRBJ1-5; possibly TRBD1 for D (5 bases). Trimming removed 4 bases at V and 6 bases at J, with 19 bases between. This CDR3 spans 16 amino acids. In germline, CDR1 is MNHNS, CDR2 SASEGT. The CDR3 nucleotides are TGTGCCAGCAGTGCCTTAAGTGTGGGGGAAGCTCAGCCCCAGCATTTT. Amino acids: CASSALSVGEAQPQHF.

This clonotype was observed a few times. The genes are TRBV7-9 and TRBJ1-5; D is unresolved. CDR1 is SEHNR, CDR2 FQNEAQ, per germline (reference sequence). This CDR3 has 12 amino acids. V was shortened by 4 bases and J by 7 bases, with 8 bases between the two germline ends. CDR3 loop: CASSSSPQPQHF. CDR3 DNA sequence: TGTGCCAGCAGCTCCTCCCCGCAGCCCCAGCATTTT.

Concerning this clonotype itself: It may be a read error: a sequence one base away is much more abundant. V usage is TRBV7-2 and J usage is TRBJ2-2; TRBD2 matches at 9 bases. The CDR3 totals 15 residues. Germline V CDR1 and CDR2: SGHTA, FQGNSA. CDR3 nucleotides: TGTGCCAGCAGCCTACTAGCGGGTTCCACCGGGGTGCTGTTTTTT. Translated, it gives CASSLLAGSTGVLFF.

The gene calls are TRBV20-1 and TRBJ2-1; TRBD2 matches at 8 bases. The germline V gene encodes CDR1 DFQATT and CDR2 SNEGSKA (reference sequence). The junction had 8 bases not matched to a gene; V was cut back by 3 bases and J by 4 bases. CDR3 size: 15 residues. The CDR3: CSARSRRGDYNEQFF. Here the CDR3 DNA reads TGCAGTGCTAGGAGTAGGCGGGGGGATTACAATGAGCAGTTCTTC.

V gene TRBV2 combines with J gene TRBJ2-1, with 9 bases that match TRBD2. V lost 6 bases to trimming and J lost 7 bases; unmatched junction nucleotides: 10. CDR1 and CDR2 (germline): SNHLY, FYNNEI. This CDR3 is 15 amino acids long. The CDR3 sequence is CASRKRTSDTNEQFF. In DNA form, the CDR3 reads TGTGCCAGCAGAAAGCGGACTAGCGACACAAATGAGCAGTTCTTC.

The chain uses TRBV11-3 and TRBJ2-2; unclear D gene. The CDR3 runs to 13 residues. V was shortened by 5 bases and J by 2 bases, with 6 bases between the two germline ends. Germline CDR1 SGHNT, CDR2 YENEEA. CDR3 sequence: CASSVSNTGELFF. The CDR3 nucleotides read TGTGCCAGCAGCGTCAGTAACACCGGGGAGCTGTTTTTT.

This chain connects TRBV19 to TRBJ1-1; D is undetermined. This CDR3 is built from 13 residues. V shed 0 bases and J shed 6 bases, with 8 bases lying between them. CDR1 is LNHDA and CDR2 is SQIVND in the germline V gene (reference sequence). The CDR3 region is CASSIEGNAEAFF. The CDR3 nucleotides read TGTGCCAGTAGTATAGAGGGCAACGCTGAAGCTTTCTTT.

This clonotype turned up a few times. J is TRBJ2-3 and V is TRBV29-1, with no clear D. The CDR3 consists of 11 residues. V lost 4 bases to trimming and J lost 5 bases, with 7 bases between them. Germline lookup yields CDR1 SQVTM and CDR2 ANQGSEA. The CDR3 loop is CSVAIGDTQYF. The CDR3 DNA reads TGCAGCGTTGCTATTGGAGATACGCAGTATTTT.

As to this clonotype: The junction departs from the called germline gene at one end, perhaps through a read error. The V and J genes are TRBV20-1 and TRBJ1-1; no clear D. Germline CDR1 is DFQATT and CDR2 is SNEGSKA (reference sequence). The CDR3 covers 11 residues. In nucleotides, the CDR3 is TGCAGTGCTAGACAGCCCACTGAACCTTTCTTT. This encodes CSARQPTEPFF.

The rearrangement joins TRBV6-1 to TRBJ1-6; the D is unclear. The CDR3 has 13 residues. Germline assignment: CDR1 MNHNS and CDR2 SASEGT. Trimming removed 8 bases at V and 7 bases at J, with 12 bases between. The CDR3 sequence: CASGPLGNSPLHF. The CDR3 DNA is TGTGCCAGCGGACCTTTGGGGAATTCACCCCTCCACTTT.

This clonotype has a handful of counts. V and J are TRBV20-1 and TRBJ2-5; TRBD2 agrees at 7 bases. From germline, CDR1 is DFQATT and CDR2 SNEGSKA (reference sequence). Trimming took 2 bases from V and 2 from J; bases not matched to a gene: 5. This CDR3 is 14 amino acids long. The CDR3 loop is CSARLRRGQETQYF. The CDR3, as DNA: TGCAGTGCTAGACTTCGGCGGGGGCAAGAGACCCAGTACTTC.

This chain uses TRBV20-1 with TRBJ2-1, with TRBD2 as a possible D gene (6 bases). This CDR3 region has 17 residues. V was trimmed by 0 bases and J by 5 bases, leaving 20 bases between them. The germline V gene encodes CDR1 DFQATT and CDR2 SNEGSKA (reference sequence). This CDR3 reads CSARDSRRGGINNEQFF. The CDR3 DNA reads as TGCAGTGCTAGAGATTCCCGCCGAGGAGGGATCAACAATGAGCAGTTCTTC.

V gene TRBV19 combines with J gene TRBJ2-7; the match to TRBD2 covers 7 bases. The germline V gene has CDR1 LNHDA and CDR2 SQIVND (reference sequence). The CDR3 length is 15 residues. V shed 7 bases and J 2 bases; nucleotides not matched to a gene: 11. Written as DNA, the CDR3 is TGTGCCAGTAAGGTTCGGGACTACCTCACCTACGAGCAGTACTTC. Its protein product is CASKVRDYLTYEQYF.